This T cell receptor beta chain was obtained from a study of cytomegalovirus exposure and HLA in healthy donors. The PCR used 60 Vbeta and 13 Jbeta primers. The protocol was immunoSEQ multiplex PCR, while the TCRdb copy is restricted to in-frame clones and leaves out a portion. Here the sample spans some 150,000 clones, 80% being singletons. Trimming took 9 bases from V and 1 from J, leaving 18 bases between them. Germline V lookup: CDR1 ENHRY, CDR2 SYGVKD. CDR3 length equals 15 residues. The chain has TRBV10-3 and TRBJ1-2; D may be TRBD1 (6 bases). The sequence came from a male donor in good health and CMV-seronegative. The sample taken for sequencing was PBMCs. CDR3 coding DNA: TGTGCCATTTTCGCTCGGACAGAACTTAACTATGGCTACACCTTC. Its translation: CAIFARTELNYGYTF.